A selection of T cell receptor beta chains follows, all from one sample in a study of cytomegalovirus exposure and HLA in healthy donors. Sequencing was performed with immunoSEQ multiplex PCR; in TCRdb, only in-frame clones are kept and a portion is missing. Counted here are about 190,000 clones, around three quarters occurring once; the ten biggest clones make up 1.6%. The sample taken for sequencing was PBMCs. These receptors were obtained from a woman between 18 and 29 years old in good health and CMV-seronegative. CDR3s include the opening cysteine and the closing phenylalanine or tryptophan. Each record gives: D gene, clone size, V gene, J gene, CDR3 protein, CDR3 DNA. The D gene is left open where the match is weak. For some rows the clone size is stated as once, few or many, or as a class when expanded; others skip it.

NA	few	TRBV5-1	TRBJ2-1	CASSGGGDISYNEQFF	TGCGCCAGCAGCGGTGGTGGGGACATTTCCTACAATGAGCAGTTCTTC
TRBD2	NA	TRBV28	TRBJ2-1	CASSSKLAGAYNEQFF	TGTGCCAGCAGTTCGAAACTAGCGGGAGCCTACAATGAGCAGTTCTTC
TRBD1	NA	TRBV5-8	TRBJ2-5	CASRRQGAGETQYF	TGTGCCAGCCGGCGGCAGGGGGCGGGAGAGACCCAGTACTTC
NA	NA	TRBV19	TRBJ2-7	CASSIGQNYEQYF	TGTGCCAGTAGTATTGGGCAGAACTACGAGCAGTACTTC
NA	NA	TRBV5-1	TRBJ1-2	CASSLAGEETNYGYTF	TGCGCCAGCAGCTTGGCCGGAGAGGAAACTAACTATGGCTACACCTTC
TRBD1	few	TRBV6-6	TRBJ2-1	CASSQRTGSSYNEQFF	TGTGCCAGCAGTCAACGGACAGGGAGCTCCTACAATGAGCAGTTCTTC
NA	NA	TRBV29-1	TRBJ1-2	CSVERDTDNYGYTF	TGCAGCGTTGAACGGGACACAGACAACTATGGCTACACCTTC
NA	NA	TRBV29-1	TRBJ2-2	CSVTPGGITGELFF	TGCAGCGTTACCCCCGGGGGAATCACCGGGGAGCTGTTTTTT
NA	NA	TRBV15	TRBJ2-6	CATSSGSSGANVLTF	TGTGCCACCAGCAGCGGGAGCTCTGGGGCCAACGTCCTGACTTTC
TRBD1	NA	TRBV7-9	TRBJ1-1	CASSTPFGTGGLNTEAFF	TGTGCCAGCAGCACACCGTTTGGGACAGGGGGCTTGAACACTGAAGCTTTCTTT
TRBD2	NA	TRBV11-1	TRBJ2-3	CASSLGLRLANTDTQYF	TGTGCCAGCAGCTTAGGACTTCGACTAGCTAACACAGATACGCAGTATTTT
TRBD1	NA	TRBV27	TRBJ2-2	CASSKRTGFDTGELFF	TGTGCCAGCAGCAAGAGGACAGGGTTCGACACCGGGGAGCTGTTTTTT
NA	NA	TRBV28	TRBJ2-6	CASSSSGVAGANVLTF	TGTGCCAGCAGTTCTTCAGGGGTGGCTGGGGCCAACGTCCTGACTTTC
NA	NA	TRBV5-6	TRBJ1-2	CASSLEASIFGYTF	TGTGCCAGCAGCTTGGAAGCCTCGATCTTTGGCTACACCTTC
TRBD1	NA	TRBV27	TRBJ1-5	CASSFQGAGQPQHF	TGTGCCAGCAGTTTCCAGGGGGCGGGACAGCCCCAGCATTTT
NA	NA	TRBV5-6	TRBJ1-2	CASSVPGFGYTF	TGTGCCAGCAGCGTCCCAGGGTTTGGCTACACCTTC
TRBD1	NA	TRBV30	TRBJ1-5	CAWSVGGDRGQPQHF	TGTGCCTGGAGTGTAGGGGGGGACAGGGGTCAGCCCCAGCATTTT
NA	NA	TRBV19	TRBJ1-3	CASSIFQGPGNTIYF	TGTGCCAGTAGTATATTTCAGGGTCCCGGAAACACCATATATTTT
TRBD1	NA	TRBV27	TRBJ1-6	CASSQPGQGGHLPLHF	TGTGCCAGCAGTCAGCCGGGACAGGGAGGCCATTTACCCCTCCACTTT
TRBD1	NA	TRBV6-1	TRBJ2-7	CASNTGAYEQYF	TGTGCCAGCAACACAGGGGCCTACGAGCAGTACTTC
NA	once	TRBV5-1	TRBJ1-1	CASSLSGGGNTEAFF	TGCGCCAGCAGCTTGTCGGGAGGGGGAAACACTGAAGCTTTCTTT
NA	NA	TRBV4-3	TRBJ1-3	CASSLAIYLGNTIYF	TGCGCCAGCAGCCTAGCCATTTACCTTGGAAACACCATATATTTT
TRBD2	NA	TRBV4-1	TRBJ2-7	CASRRLAGVVPPYEQYF	TGCGCCAGCAGAAGACTAGCGGGGGTCGTACCCCCCTACGAGCAGTACTTC
TRBD2	NA	TRBV9	TRBJ2-1	CASSPWEGRGEQFF	TGTGCCAGCAGCCCCTGGGAGGGCCGTGGTGAGCAGTTCTTC
NA	NA	TRBV7-9	TRBJ2-2	CASSQLRLANTGELFF	TGTGCCAGCAGCCAACTCCGACTAGCGAACACCGGGGAGCTGTTTTTT
NA	NA	TRBV18	TRBJ1-2	CASSPSDNYGYTF	TGTGCCAGCTCACCTTCGGACAACTACGGGTACACCTTC
NA	NA	TRBV28	TRBJ2-2	CASSPTFANTGELFF	TGTGCCAGCAGTCCGACTTTCGCGAACACCGGGGAGCTGTTTTTT
NA	few	TRBV4-1	TRBJ2-7	CASSQQGNLADLPYEQYF	TGCGCCAGCAGCCAACAAGGGAACTTAGCGGACCTGCCCTACGAGCAGTACTTC
NA	few	TRBV2	TRBJ1-2	CASSDWGEGYTF	TGTGCCAGCAGTGATTGGGGGGAAGGCTACACCTTC
TRBD1	NA	TRBV29-1	TRBJ1-2	CSVEDREDGYGYTF	TGCAGCGTTGAGGACAGGGAGGACGGCTATGGCTACACCTTC
TRBD2	NA	TRBV2	TRBJ2-2	CASTASGHAENTGELFF	TGTGCCAGCACGGCTAGCGGGCACGCGGAGAACACCGGGGAGCTGTTTTTT
TRBD1	NA	TRBV28	TRBJ2-7	CASSPHTDRAPFYEQYF	TGTGCCAGCAGTCCTCATACAGACAGGGCTCCCTTTTACGAGCAGTACTTC
NA	NA	TRBV4-1	TRBJ1-1	CASSRKTDEQGTEAFF	TGCGCCAGCAGCCGGAAAACGGACGAACAGGGTACTGAAGCTTTCTTT
TRBD1	NA	TRBV27	TRBJ2-7	CASSPDRGQYEQYF	TGTGCCAGCAGTCCGGACAGGGGGCAGTACGAGCAGTACTTC
TRBD1	NA	TRBV7-8	TRBJ1-5	CASSSSLTGDQPQHF	TGTGCCAGCAGCTCCTCACTTACAGGGGATCAGCCCCAGCATTTT
NA	NA	TRBV2	TRBJ1-5	CASSEGEYSNQPQHF	TGTGCCAGCAGTGAAGGGGAGTACAGCAATCAGCCCCAGCATTTT
NA	NA	TRBV19	TRBJ2-7	CASSIRGARVGQYF	TGTGCCAGTAGTATCCGCGGGGCAAGGGTTGGGCAGTACTTC
TRBD1	NA	TRBV6-5	TRBJ1-3	CASSRDRFAGNTIYF	TGTGCCAGCAGTAGGGACAGGTTCGCTGGAAACACCATATATTTT
NA	NA	TRBV18	TRBJ2-2	CASSPDNSNTGELFF	TGTGCCAGCTCACCAGACAATTCGAACACCGGGGAGCTGTTTTTT
NA	NA	TRBV29-1	TRBJ1-1	CSVTRTLNTEAFF	TGCAGCGTTACAAGAACGCTGAACACTGAAGCTTTCTTT
NA	NA	TRBV6-5	TRBJ1-6	CASSYDSSLRSSPLHF	TGTGCCAGCAGTTACGACAGCTCCCTCCGAAGTTCACCCCTCCACTTT
TRBD1	NA	TRBV5-4	TRBJ2-1	CASSPWTGVNEQFF	TGTGCCAGCAGCCCCTGGACAGGGGTGAATGAGCAGTTCTTC
TRBD1	NA	TRBV13	TRBJ1-2	CASSFGTGGLNYGYTF	TGTGCCAGCAGCTTCGGGACAGGGGGTTTGAACTATGGCTACACCTTC
NA	NA	TRBV19	TRBJ2-1	CASSPPGTAGGAIDEQFF	TGTGCCAGTAGCCCACCGGGCACCGCCGGCGGGGCAATCGATGAGCAGTTCTTC
NA	NA	TRBV19	TRBJ2-7	CASSWGTSAAYEQYF	TGTGCCAGTAGTTGGGGCACCTCAGCCGCCTACGAGCAGTACTTC
NA	NA	TRBV5-1	TRBJ1-6	CASSSTLGQNNSPLHF	TGCGCCAGCAGCTCCACCTTGGGCCAGAATAATTCACCCCTCCACTTT
NA	NA	TRBV10-3	TRBJ1-6	CAIRLDRDNSPLHF	TGTGCCATCAGACTCGACAGAGATAATTCACCCCTCCACTTT
TRBD2	NA	TRBV27	TRBJ2-1	CASSLIAGGPNNEQFF	TGTGCCAGCAGTTTAATTGCGGGGGGGCCAAACAATGAGCAGTTCTTC
NA	few	TRBV5-1	TRBJ1-2	CASSLDPGSYGYTF	TGCGCCAGCAGCTTGGATCCAGGGTCGTATGGCTACACCTTC
NA	few	TRBV10-3	TRBJ1-1	CAISELKDSAEAFF	TGTGCCATCAGTGAGCTGAAGGACTCAGCTGAAGCTTTCTTT
NA	NA	TRBV21-1	TRBJ1-1	CASSKRGQNTEAFF	TGTGCCAGCAGCAAAAGGGGGCAGAACACTGAAGCTTTCTTT
TRBD1	NA	TRBV6-5	TRBJ1-1	CASSYAGQDRYEAFF	TGTGCCAGCAGTTACGCCGGACAGGACCGTTATGAAGCTTTCTTT
TRBD1	NA	TRBV2	TRBJ2-5	CASSKAGTGDRETQYF	TGTGCCAGCAGTAAGGCCGGGACAGGGGACCGGGAGACCCAGTACTTC
NA	NA	TRBV28	TRBJ2-5	CASSPPGTLQETQYF	TGTGCCAGCAGTCCCCCGGGGACACTCCAAGAGACCCAGTACTTC
NA	NA	TRBV7-9	TRBJ1-5	CASSRGTGPGNQPQHF	TGTGCCAGCAGCCGGGGGACGGGCCCAGGGAATCAGCCCCAGCATTTT
TRBD2	NA	TRBV28	TRBJ2-3	CASGQAGVWTDTQYF	TGTGCCAGCGGACAAGCGGGGGTTTGGACAGATACGCAGTATTTT
TRBD1	NA	TRBV28	TRBJ1-5	CASSSRTGDPLTQPQHF	TGTGCCAGCAGTTCAAGGACAGGGGACCCCCTAACTCAGCCCCAGCATTTT
TRBD1	once	TRBV6-1	TRBJ1-4	CASSGKSGQQREKLFF	TGTGCCAGCAGTGGAAAATCGGGACAGCAAAGAGAAAAACTGTTTTTT
TRBD1	once	TRBV18	TRBJ1-4	CASSPPGQGRHEKLFF	TGTGCCAGCTCACCGCCGGGACAGGGCAGGCATGAAAAACTGTTTTTT
NA	NA	TRBV29-1	TRBJ2-1	CSVGDWGGEQFF	TGCAGCGTGGGGGACTGGGGTGGAGAGCAGTTCTTC